This T cell receptor beta chain was identified in a study of T-cell memory formation after mild COVID-19. General study findings and limits: Shrinking CD4+ clones resided mostly in CM and EM, and CD8+ ones in EMRA.

TCRdb processed the 5' RACE reads anew with MiXCR; each CDR3 protein has one entry. The table records under 200,000 distinct CDR3 sequences, less than 40% of them present only once. This clonotype was found a few times. Its matching antigen is unknown. The TCR comes from an adult woman who had mild COVID-19 (a few samples of this study predate the infection). Cell type and time point are not known. The source material was PBMCs or a T cell subset sorted from them (not recorded which).

CDR3 in amino acids: CASSVGGTALSYEQYF. The CDR3 DNA is TGTGCCAGCAGCGTAGGTGGGACAGCCCTCTCCTACGAGCAGTACTTC. The chain joins TRBV9 to TRBJ2-7; the match to TRBD1 covers 7 bases. V was pared by 0 bases and J by 0 bases, with 6 bases of the junction left unmatched. The CDR3 extends over 16 amino acids. Germline assignment: CDR1 SGDLS and CDR2 YYNGEE.